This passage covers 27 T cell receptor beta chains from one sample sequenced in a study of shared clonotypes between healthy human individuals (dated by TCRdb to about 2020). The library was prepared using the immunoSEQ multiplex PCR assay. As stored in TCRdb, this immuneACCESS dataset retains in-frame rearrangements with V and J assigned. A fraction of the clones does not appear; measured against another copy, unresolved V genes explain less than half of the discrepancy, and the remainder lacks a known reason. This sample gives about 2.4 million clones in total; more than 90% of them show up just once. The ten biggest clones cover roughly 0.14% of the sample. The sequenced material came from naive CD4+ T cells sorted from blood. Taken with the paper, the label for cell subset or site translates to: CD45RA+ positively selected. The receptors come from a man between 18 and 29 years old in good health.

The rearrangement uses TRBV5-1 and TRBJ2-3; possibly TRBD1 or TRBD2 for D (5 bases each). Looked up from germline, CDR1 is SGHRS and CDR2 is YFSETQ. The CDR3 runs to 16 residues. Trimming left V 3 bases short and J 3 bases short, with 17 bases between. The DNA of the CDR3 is TGCGCCAGCAGCTCGGTGGGGGTAATTTGGACAGATACGCAGTATTTT. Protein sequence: CASSSVGVIWTDTQYF.

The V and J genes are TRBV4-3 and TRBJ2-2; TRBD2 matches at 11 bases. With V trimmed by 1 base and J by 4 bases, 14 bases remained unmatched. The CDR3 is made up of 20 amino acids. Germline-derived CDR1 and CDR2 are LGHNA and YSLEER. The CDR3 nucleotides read TGCGCCAGCAGCCAAGTTTCGACTAGCGGGACCAATCCGACCACCGGGGAGCTGTTTTTT. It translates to CASSQVSTSGTNPTTGELFF.

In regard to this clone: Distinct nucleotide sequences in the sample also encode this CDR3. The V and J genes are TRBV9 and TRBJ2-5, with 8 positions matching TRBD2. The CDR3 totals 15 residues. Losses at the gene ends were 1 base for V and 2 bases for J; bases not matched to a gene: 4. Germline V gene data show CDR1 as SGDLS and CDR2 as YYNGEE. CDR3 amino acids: CASSVRGGPQETQYF. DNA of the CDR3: TGTGCCAGCAGCGTACGGGGGGGCCCTCAAGAGACCCAGTACTTC.

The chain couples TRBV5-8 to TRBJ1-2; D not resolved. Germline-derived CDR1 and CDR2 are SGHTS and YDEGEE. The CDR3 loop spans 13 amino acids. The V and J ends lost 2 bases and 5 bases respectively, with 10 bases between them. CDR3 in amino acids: CASSLRVSYGYTF. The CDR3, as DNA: TGTGCCAGCAGCTTAAGGGTTTCTTATGGCTACACCTTC.

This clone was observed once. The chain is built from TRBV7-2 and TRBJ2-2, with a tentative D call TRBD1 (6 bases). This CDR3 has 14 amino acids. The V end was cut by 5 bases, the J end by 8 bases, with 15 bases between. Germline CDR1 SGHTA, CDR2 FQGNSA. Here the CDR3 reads CASSAQGNNGELFF. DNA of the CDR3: TGTGCCAGCAGCGCACAGGGTAACAATGGGGAGCTGTTTTTT. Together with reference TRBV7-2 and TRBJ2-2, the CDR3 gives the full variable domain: GAGVSQSPSNKVTEKGKDVELRCDPISGHTALYWYRQSLGQGLEFLIYFQGNSAPDKSGLPSDRFSAERTGGSVSTLTIQRTQQEDSAVYLCASSAQGNNGELFFGEGSRLTVL.

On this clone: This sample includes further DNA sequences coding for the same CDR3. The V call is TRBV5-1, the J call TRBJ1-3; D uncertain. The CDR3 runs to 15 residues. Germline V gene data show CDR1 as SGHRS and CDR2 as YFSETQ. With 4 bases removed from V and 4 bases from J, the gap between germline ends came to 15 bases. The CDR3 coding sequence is TGCGCCAGCAGCCTGGCCGGTTTGTCCGGAAACACCATATATTTT. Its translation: CASSLAGLSGNTIYF.

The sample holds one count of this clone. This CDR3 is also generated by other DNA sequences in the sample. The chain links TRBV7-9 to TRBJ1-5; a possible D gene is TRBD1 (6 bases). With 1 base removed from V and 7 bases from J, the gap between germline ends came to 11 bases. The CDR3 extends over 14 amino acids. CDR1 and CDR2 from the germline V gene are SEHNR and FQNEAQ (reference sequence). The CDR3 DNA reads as TGTGCCAGCAGCTTAGACAGGGACGGGCAGCCCCAGCATTTT. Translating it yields CASSLDRDGQPQHF.

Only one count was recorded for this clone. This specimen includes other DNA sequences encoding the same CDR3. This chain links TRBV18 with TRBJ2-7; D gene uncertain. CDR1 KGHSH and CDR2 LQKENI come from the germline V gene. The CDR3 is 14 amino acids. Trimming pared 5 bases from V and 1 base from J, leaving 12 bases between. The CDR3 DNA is TGTGCCAGCTCAAGTACGGTTGGGTCCTACGAGCAGTACTTC. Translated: CASSSTVGSYEQYF.

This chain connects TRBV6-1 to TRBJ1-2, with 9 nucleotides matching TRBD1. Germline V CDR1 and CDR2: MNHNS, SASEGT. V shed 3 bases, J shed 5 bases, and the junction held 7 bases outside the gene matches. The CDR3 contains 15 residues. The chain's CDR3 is CASSDPRTGVYGYTF. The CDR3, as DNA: TGTGCCAGCAGTGATCCTCGGACAGGGGTATATGGCTACACCTTC.

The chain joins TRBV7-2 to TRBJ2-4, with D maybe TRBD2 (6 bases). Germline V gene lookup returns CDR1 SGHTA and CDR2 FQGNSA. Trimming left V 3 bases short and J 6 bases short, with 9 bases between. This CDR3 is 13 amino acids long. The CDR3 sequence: CASSFGAGNIQYF. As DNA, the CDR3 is TGTGCCAGCAGCTTTGGAGCGGGAAACATTCAGTACTTC.

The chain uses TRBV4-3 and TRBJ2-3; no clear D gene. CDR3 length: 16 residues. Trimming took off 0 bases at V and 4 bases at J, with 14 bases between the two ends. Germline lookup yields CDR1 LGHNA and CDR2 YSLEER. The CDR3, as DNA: TGCGCCAGCAGCCAAGATTGGCGACAACCCTCAGATACGCAGTATTTT. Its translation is CASSQDWRQPSDTQYF.

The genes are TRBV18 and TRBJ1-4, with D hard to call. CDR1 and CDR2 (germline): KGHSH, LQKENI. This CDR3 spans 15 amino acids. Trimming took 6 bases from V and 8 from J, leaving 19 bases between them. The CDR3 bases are TGTGCCAGCTCGCTTCTTGGATCCCGCGGGGAAAAACTGTTTTTT. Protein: CASSLLGSRGEKLFF.

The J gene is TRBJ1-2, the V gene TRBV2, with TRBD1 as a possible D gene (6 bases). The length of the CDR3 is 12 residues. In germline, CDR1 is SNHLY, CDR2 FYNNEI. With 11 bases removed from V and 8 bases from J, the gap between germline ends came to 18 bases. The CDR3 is CAGNGGAGGYTF. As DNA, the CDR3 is TGTGCCGGAAACGGGGGGGCGGGAGGCTACACCTTC.

The CDR3 nucleotides read TGTGCCAGCAGGACCACGAACACTGAAGCTTTCTTT. It encodes CASRTTNTEAFF. This chain links TRBV2 with TRBJ1-1; D is unclear. This CDR3 is 12 amino acids long. The germline V and J ends were trimmed by 6 bases and 1 base, with 6 bases remaining between them. Germline assignment: CDR1 SNHLY and CDR2 FYNNEI.

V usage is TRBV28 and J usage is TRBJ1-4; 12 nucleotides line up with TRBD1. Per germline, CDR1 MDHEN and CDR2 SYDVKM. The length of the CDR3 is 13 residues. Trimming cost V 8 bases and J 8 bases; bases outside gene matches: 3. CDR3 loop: CASLGTGGEKLFF. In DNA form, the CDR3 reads TGTGCCAGCCTAGGGACAGGGGGCGAAAAACTGTTTTTT.

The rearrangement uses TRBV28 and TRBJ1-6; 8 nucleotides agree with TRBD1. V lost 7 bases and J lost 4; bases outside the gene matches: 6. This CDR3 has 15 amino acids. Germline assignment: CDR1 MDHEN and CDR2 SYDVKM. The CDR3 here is CASIPGGGYNSPLHF. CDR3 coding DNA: TGTGCCAGCATTCCAGGGGGCGGGTATAATTCACCCCTCCACTTT.

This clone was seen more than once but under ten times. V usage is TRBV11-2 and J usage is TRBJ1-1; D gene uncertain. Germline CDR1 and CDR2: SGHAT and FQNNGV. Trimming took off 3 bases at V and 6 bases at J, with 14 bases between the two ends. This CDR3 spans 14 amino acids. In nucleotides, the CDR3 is TGTGCCAGCAGCTTTACAGAGGTTGGCCCTGAAGCTTTCTTT. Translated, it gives CASSFTEVGPEAFF.

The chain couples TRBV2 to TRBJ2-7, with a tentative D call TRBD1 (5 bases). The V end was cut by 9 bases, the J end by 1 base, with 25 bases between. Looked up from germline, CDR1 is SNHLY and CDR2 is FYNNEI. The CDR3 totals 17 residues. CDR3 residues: CARSSTPGPGRSYEQYF. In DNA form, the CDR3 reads TGTGCCAGAAGTAGCACCCCAGGGCCCGGGCGATCCTACGAGCAGTACTTC. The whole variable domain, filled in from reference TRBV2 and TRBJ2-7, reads EPEVTQTPSHQVTQMGQEVILRCVPISNHLYFYWYRQILGQKVEFLVSFYNNEISEKSEIFDDQFSVERPDGSNFTLKIRSTKLEDSAMYFCARSSTPGPGRSYEQYFGPGTRLTVT.

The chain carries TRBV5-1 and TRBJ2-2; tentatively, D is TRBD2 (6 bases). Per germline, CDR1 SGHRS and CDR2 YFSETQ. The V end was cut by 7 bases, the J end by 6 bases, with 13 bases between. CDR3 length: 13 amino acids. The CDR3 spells CASGTATSGELFF. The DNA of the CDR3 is TGCGCCAGCGGGACTGCGACTTCCGGGGAGCTGTTTTTT.

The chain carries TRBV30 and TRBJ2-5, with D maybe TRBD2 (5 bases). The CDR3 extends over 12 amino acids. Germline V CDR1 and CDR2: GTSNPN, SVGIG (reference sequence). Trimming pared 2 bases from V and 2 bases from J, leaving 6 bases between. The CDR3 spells CAWSLAQETQYF. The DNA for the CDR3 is TGTGCCTGGAGTCTAGCTCAAGAGACCCAGTACTTC. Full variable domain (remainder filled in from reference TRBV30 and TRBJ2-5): SQTIHQWPATLVQPVGSPLSLECTVEGTSNPNLYWYRQAAGRGLQLLFYSVGIGQISSEVPQNLSASRPQDRQFILSSKKLLLSDSGFYLCAWSLAQETQYFGPGTRLLVL.

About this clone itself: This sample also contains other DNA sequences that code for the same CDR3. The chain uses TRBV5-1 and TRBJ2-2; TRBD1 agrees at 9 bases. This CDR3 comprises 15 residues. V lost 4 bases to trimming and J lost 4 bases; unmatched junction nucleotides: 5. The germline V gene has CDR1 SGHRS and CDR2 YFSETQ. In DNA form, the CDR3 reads TGCGCCAGCAGCCGGGACAGGGCGACCACCGGGGAGCTGTTTTTT. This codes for CASSRDRATTGELFF.

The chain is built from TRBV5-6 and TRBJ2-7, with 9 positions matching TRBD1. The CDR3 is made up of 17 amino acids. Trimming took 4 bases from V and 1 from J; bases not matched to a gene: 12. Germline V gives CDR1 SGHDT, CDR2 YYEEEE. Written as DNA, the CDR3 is TGTGCCAGCAGCCGACTGCCCGGGACAGGGAAATCCTACGAGCAGTACTTC. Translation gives CASSRLPGTGKSYEQYF. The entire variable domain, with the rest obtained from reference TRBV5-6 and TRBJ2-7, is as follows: DAGVTQSPTHLIKTRGQQVTLRCSPKSGHDTVSWYQQALGQGPQFIFQYYEEEERQRGNFPDRFSGHQFPNYSSELNVNALLLGDSALYLCASSRLPGTGKSYEQYFGPGTRLTVT.

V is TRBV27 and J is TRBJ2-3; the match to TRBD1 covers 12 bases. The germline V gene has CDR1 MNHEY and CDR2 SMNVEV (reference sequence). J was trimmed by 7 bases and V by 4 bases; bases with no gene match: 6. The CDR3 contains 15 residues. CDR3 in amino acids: CASSSPGQGAYTQYF. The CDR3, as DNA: TGTGCCAGCAGTTCCCCGGGACAGGGGGCATATACGCAGTATTTT.

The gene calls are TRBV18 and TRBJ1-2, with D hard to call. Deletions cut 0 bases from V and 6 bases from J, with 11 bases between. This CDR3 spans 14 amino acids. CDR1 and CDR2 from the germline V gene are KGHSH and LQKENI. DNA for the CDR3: TGTGCCAGCTCACCACCGAGCCGGAGGGATGGCTACACCTTC. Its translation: CASSPPSRRDGYTF. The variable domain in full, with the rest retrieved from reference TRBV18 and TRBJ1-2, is NAGVMQNPRHLVRRRGQEARLRCSPMKGHSHVYWYRQLPEEGLKFMVYLQKENIIDESGMPKERFSAEFPKEGPSILRIQQVVRGDSAAYFCASSPPSRRDGYTFGSGTRLTVV.

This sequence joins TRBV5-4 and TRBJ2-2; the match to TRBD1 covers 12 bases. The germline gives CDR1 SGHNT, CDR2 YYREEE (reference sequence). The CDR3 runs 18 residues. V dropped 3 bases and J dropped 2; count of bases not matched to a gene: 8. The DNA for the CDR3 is TGTGCCAGCAGCTATAAACCCGGGACAGGGGGCAACACCGGGGAGCTGTTTTTT. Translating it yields CASSYKPGTGGNTGELFF. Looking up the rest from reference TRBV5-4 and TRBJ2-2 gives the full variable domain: ETGVTQSPTHLIKTRGQQVTLRCSSQSGHNTVSWYQQALGQGPQFIFQYYREEENGRGNFPPRFSGLQFPNYSSELNVNALELDDSALYLCASSYKPGTGGNTGELFFGEGSRLTVL.

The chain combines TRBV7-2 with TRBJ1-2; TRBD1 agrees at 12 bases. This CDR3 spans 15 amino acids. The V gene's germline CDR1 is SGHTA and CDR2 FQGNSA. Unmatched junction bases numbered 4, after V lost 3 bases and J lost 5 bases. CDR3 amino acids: CASSLGQGAVYGYTF. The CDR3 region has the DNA TGTGCCAGCAGCTTGGGACAGGGGGCAGTTTATGGCTACACCTTC.

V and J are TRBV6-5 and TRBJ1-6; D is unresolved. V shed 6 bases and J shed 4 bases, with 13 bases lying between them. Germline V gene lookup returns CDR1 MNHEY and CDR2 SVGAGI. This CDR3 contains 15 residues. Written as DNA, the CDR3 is TGTGCCAGCAGCTCCTTCGGCAGTTATAATTCACCCCTCCACTTT. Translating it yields CASSSFGSYNSPLHF.